This T cell receptor (beta chain) derives from a study of T cell repertoires in cytomegalovirus infection. Study-wide context: Well-studied HLA-B-restricted CMV epitopes were used in the study alongside recently identified HLA-C-restricted ones. It was the public TCR beta signatures that indicated both CMV infection and matching HLA type.

Findings of the study overall: Across the ex vivo response, the dominant clonotypes were HLA-C-restricted CMV-specific TCR beta clonotypes.

Note on this clonotype: Its antigen is as yet unknown.

Via MiXCR, TCRdb re-called the reads, giving one row per CDR3 protein. The table shows hundreds of thousands of distinct CDR3 sequences, with around 31% occurring only once. The source is a human donor in good health (CMV status not recorded). Some clones in this sample may be carry-over from other donors' samples. The sample was cultured PBMCs, taken from culture after CMV antigen stimulation.

For the CDR3, the DNA is TGTGCCAGCAGTTACTCGAGTCTGAACTCCTACGAGCAGTACTTC. Protein sequence: CASSYSSLNSYEQYF. The rearrangement links TRBV6-6 to TRBJ2-7; D is unclear. Germline V gives CDR1 MNHNY, CDR2 SVGAGI (reference sequence). V lost 0 bases, J lost 0 bases, and 9 bases lay in between. There are 15 residues in the CDR3.